The 10 T cell receptor beta chains presented below share a single source sample, sequenced in a study of shared clonotypes between healthy human individuals. Method: immunoSEQ multiplex PCR; TCRdb's copy keeps in-frame clones and lacks some. Here the sample spans about half a million clones, around 73% being singletons. Sequencing used PBMCs. These receptors were collected from a woman aged 40 to 50 in good health. Some clones in this sample may be carry-over from other donors' samples.

Only a few counts were recorded for this clone. The chain employs TRBV28 and TRBJ1-2, with a possible D match to TRBD1 (5 bases). Trimming removed 3 bases from V and 1 base from J, with 9 bases in between. Germline assignment: CDR1 MDHEN and CDR2 SYDVKM. The CDR3 extends over 14 amino acids. The DNA for the CDR3 is TGTGCCAGCAGTTTCATAGGGGTTAACTATGGCTACACCTTC. Its translation is CASSFIGVNYGYTF.

The chain joins TRBV7-3 to TRBJ2-1; 9 bases match TRBD2. The CDR3 has 13 residues. Germline assignment: CDR1 SGHTA and CDR2 FQGTGA. The trim removed 5 bases at V and 9 bases at J, leaving 5 bases unmatched. CDR3 coding DNA: TGTGCCAGCAGCCCAGGGACTAGCTTTGAGCAGTTCTTC. Translation: CASSPGTSFEQFF.

The sample holds a few counts of this clone. This sample includes further DNA sequences coding for the same CDR3. V and J are TRBV9 and TRBJ1-2; D unclear. This CDR3 has 15 residues. Germline assignment: CDR1 SGDLS and CDR2 YYNGEE. Trimming took 0 bases from V and 1 from J, leaving 10 bases between them. The CDR3 region is CASSVGAEYNYGYTF. DNA for the CDR3: TGTGCCAGCAGCGTAGGGGCGGAATATAACTATGGCTACACCTTC. Drawing the rest from reference TRBV9 and TRBJ1-2, the complete variable domain is DSGVTQTPKHLITATGQRVTLRCSPRSGDLSVYWYQQSLDQGLQFLIQYYNGEERAKGNILERFSAQQFPDLHSELNLSSLELGDSALYFCASSVGAEYNYGYTFGSGTRLTVV.

This clone has a single count. The V gene is TRBV2, the J gene TRBJ1-5; no firm D call. Trimming took 2 bases from V and 6 from J, leaving 11 bases between them. The length of the CDR3 is 14 residues. Germline V gives CDR1 SNHLY, CDR2 FYNNEI. CDR3 coding DNA: TGTGCCAGCAGTGAACTGGCAGCGAGTCAGCCCCAGCATTTT. Amino acid sequence: CASSELAASQPQHF. The entire variable domain, with the rest obtained from reference TRBV2 and TRBJ1-5, is as follows: EPEVTQTPSHQVTQMGQEVILRCVPISNHLYFYWYRQILGQKVEFLVSFYNNEISEKSEIFDDQFSVERPDGSNFTLKIRSTKLEDSAMYFCASSELAASQPQHFGDGTRLSIL.

The chain joins TRBV15 to TRBJ2-1; TRBD2 aligns across 7 bases. The trim removed 1 base at V and 9 bases at J, leaving 0 bases unmatched. Germline loops: CDR1 LNHNV, CDR2 YYDKDF (reference sequence). The CDR3 is 12 amino acids. The CDR3 is CATSRVAGEQFF. The CDR3 coding sequence is TGTGCCACCAGCAGAGTAGCGGGTGAGCAGTTCTTC.

The gene calls are TRBV4-2 and TRBJ2-1; TRBD2 is a possible D gene (6 bases). The germline V gene has CDR1 LGHNA and CDR2 YNFKEQ. Trimming took 3 bases from V and 9 from J, leaving 21 bases between them. The CDR3 spans 16 residues. CDR3: CASSHHLQEDGGEQFF. As DNA, the CDR3 is TGTGCCAGCAGCCACCACTTACAGGAGGACGGGGGTGAGCAGTTCTTC.

This chain links TRBV11-3 with TRBJ1-2, with D unresolved. The germline gives CDR1 SGHNT, CDR2 YENEEA. The CDR3 is made up of 12 amino acids. Trimming stripped 3 bases from V and 8 bases from J, with 10 bases between. Written as DNA, the CDR3 is TGTGCCAGCAGCTTGGGTAAGTTAGGCTACACCTTC. Translation gives CASSLGKLGYTF. Full variable domain (rest looked up from reference TRBV11-3 and TRBJ1-2): EAGVVQSPRYKIIEKKQPVAFWCNPISGHNTLYWYLQNLGQGPELLIRYENEEAVDDSQLPKDRFSAERLKGVDSTLKIQPAELGDSAVYLCASSLGKLGYTFGSGTRLTVV.

The chain couples TRBV7-3 to TRBJ1-1, with 7 positions matching TRBD1. This CDR3 is built from 17 residues. The germline V gene has CDR1 SGHTA and CDR2 FQGTGA. V lost 0 bases and J lost 1; bases outside the gene matches: 8. The CDR3 sequence: CASSLTGSGGSNTEAFF. The CDR3, as DNA: TGTGCCAGCAGCTTAACTGGATCAGGGGGTTCGAACACTGAAGCTTTCTTT.

A word on this clone: The same CDR3 is also encoded by other DNA sequences in this sample. This sequence joins TRBV7-2 and TRBJ2-5; 13 bases fit TRBD2. The V segment lost 1 base and the J segment 4 bases; nucleotides outside the gene matches: 0. The germline CDR1 and CDR2 sequences are SGHTA and FQGNSA. This CDR3 is built from 15 residues. CDR3 nucleotide sequence: TGTGCCAGCAGCTTAGGACTAGCGGGAGGAGAGACCCAGTACTTC. As protein: CASSLGLAGGETQYF.

This chain links TRBV6-5 with TRBJ1-1, with TRBD1 as a possible D gene (6 bases). This CDR3 region has 14 residues. Trimming cost V 7 bases and J 1 base, with 13 bases left between them. Germline CDR1 is MNHEY and CDR2 is SVGAGI. In DNA form, the CDR3 reads TGTGCCAGCATCCACCGGGGGCGGAACACTGAAGCTTTCTTT. Translation gives CASIHRGRNTEAFF.